These T cell receptor beta chains were read from a single sample in a study of tumor and adjacent non-tumor tissue in lung cancer. MiXCR, applied by TCRdb to the multiplex PCR reads, yields one record per CDR3 protein. The sample includes 120,000 or so distinct CDR3 sequences, around three fifths seen only once; the top ten take roughly 13%. The sequencing sample was made of lung tumor tissue. The source of these receptors is a man aged 30-40 years with non-small cell lung cancer. CDR3s include the opening cysteine and the closing phenylalanine or tryptophan. The D gene is left open where the match is weak. Some rows have no size entry. The others give once, few or many, or a class for an expanded clone.

size: -; J: TRBJ2-3; D: TRBD1; V: TRBV6-5; CDR3: CASSRQGVHKDTQYF; DNA: TGTGCCAGCAGCCGACAGGGGGTACACAAAGATACGCAGTATTTT
size: -; J: TRBJ1-5; D: -; V: TRBV12-3/TRBV12-4; CDR3: CASSLDGIGLNQLQHF; DNA: TGTGCCAGCAGTTTAGATGGGATAGGGCTTAATCAGCTCCAGCATTTT
size: many; J: TRBJ2-3; D: TRBD2; V: TRBV4-3; CDR3: CASSNSGAARTDTQYF; DNA: TGCGCCAGCAGCAATAGCGGGGCCGCTCGCACAGATACGCAGTATTTT
size: -; J: TRBJ2-5; D: TRBD2; V: TRBV5-1; CDR3: CASSEPSGSGETQYF; DNA: TGCGCCAGCAGCGAACCTAGCGGCTCAGGGGAGACCCAGTACTTC
size: few; J: TRBJ1-5; D: -; V: TRBV5-4; CDR3: CASSPGVGDQPQHF; DNA: TGTGCCAGCAGCCCCGGGGTAGGGGATCAGCCCCAGCATTTT
size: -; J: TRBJ1-2; D: -; V: TRBV24-1; CDR3: CATSDYQHGYTF; DNA: TGTGCCACCAGTGATTACCAGCATGGCTACACCTTC
size: -; J: TRBJ2-2; D: TRBD2; V: TRBV11-3; CDR3: CANSFHLAEAGELFF; DNA: TGTGCCAACAGCTTTCACCTAGCGGAGGCCGGGGAGCTGTTTTTT
size: -; J: TRBJ2-7; D: -; V: TRBV6-5; CDR3: CVSSSVGNSREQYF; DNA: TGTGTCAGCAGTTCAGTTGGGAACAGCCGGGAGCAGTACTTC
size: once; J: TRBJ2-1; D: -; V: TRBV7-9; CDR3: CASSSGGRGLHNEQFF; DNA: TGTGCCAGCAGCTCGGGGGGCAGGGGGTTGCACAATGAGCAGTTCTTC
size: once; J: TRBJ2-3; D: -; V: TRBV7-3; CDR3: CASSSRQAGTDTQYF; DNA: TGTGCCAGCAGCTCTCGACAGGCTGGGACAGATACGCAGTATTTT
size: -; J: TRBJ2-7; D: -; V: TRBV13; CDR3: CASSQLVGDEHYF; DNA: TGCGCCAGCAGCCAACTAGTGGGAGACGAGCACTACTTC
size: -; J: TRBJ2-2; D: -; V: TRBV11-2; CDR3: CASSLDLPRDLLF; DNA: TGTGCCAGCAGCTTAGATCTGCCTAGGGACCTGTTATTT
size: -; J: TRBJ2-5; D: TRBD2; V: TRBV29-1; CDR3: CSVGQERGRIQYF; DNA: TGCAGCGTTGGTCAGGAGCGGGGAAGGATCCAGTACTTC
size: -; J: TRBJ1-6; D: -; V: TRBV6-5; CDR3: CASRYSDGNNSPLQF; DNA: TGTGCCAGCAGATACTCCGACGGAAACAATTCACCCCTCCAATTT
size: many; J: TRBJ2-5; D: -; V: TRBV20-1; CDR3: CSARAGETQYF; DNA: TGCAGTGCTAGAGCGGGGGAGACCCAGTACTTC
size: -; J: TRBJ2-3; D: -; V: TRBV4-1; CDR3: CASSRGAIGTDTQYF; DNA: TGCGCCAGCAGCCGGGGAGCAATAGGTACAGATACGCAGTATTTT
size: -; J: TRBJ1-1; D: -; V: TRBV20-1; CDR3: CSATVSDREAFF; DNA: TGCAGTGCTACCGTGAGTGACAGAGAAGCTTTCTTT
size: -; J: TRBJ1-1; D: -; V: TRBV4-1; CDR3: CASIQRPDGTEAFF; DNA: TGCGCCAGCATCCAAAGACCTGACGGCACTGAAGCTTTCTTT
size: many; J: TRBJ1-1; D: -; V: TRBV12-3/TRBV12-4; CDR3: CASSPADTEAFF; DNA: TGTGCCAGCAGCCCCGCGGACACTGAAGCTTTCTTT
size: -; J: TRBJ2-2; D: TRBD2; V: TRBV20-1; CDR3: CSVGGRFTGELFF; DNA: TGCAGTGTTGGCGGGAGGTTCACCGGGGAGCTGTTTTTT
size: many; J: TRBJ1-1; D: -; V: TRBV20-1; CDR3: CSAQSGVFNTEAFF; DNA: TGCAGTGCTCAATCAGGAGTCTTTAACACTGAAGCTTTCTTT
size: few; J: TRBJ2-2; D: TRBD2; V: TRBV12-5; CDR3: CARREGRGTGELFF; DNA: TGTGCTAGGCGGGAGGGCCGAGGCACCGGGGAGCTGTTTTTT
size: -; J: TRBJ2-7; D: -; V: TRBV12-3/TRBV12-4; CDR3: CTSSFYVGGERYF; DNA: TGTACCAGCAGTTTCTACGTCGGTGGGGAGCGGTACTTC
size: -; J: TRBJ2-3; D: -; V: TRBV20-1; CDR3: CTARDPSRTDTQYF; DNA: TGCACTGCTAGAGATCCATCCAGGACAGATACGCAGTATTTT
size: -; J: TRBJ2-1; D: -; V: TRBV5-1; CDR3: CASNRGRSYNEQFF; DNA: TGCGCCAGCAACCGGGGGCGCTCTTACAATGAGCAGTTCTTC